Presented here are 7 T cell receptor beta chains from one specimen sequenced in a study of shared clonotypes between healthy human individuals. Data came from immunoSEQ multiplex PCR; TCRdb stores just in-frame clones and leaves some out. Among millions of clones listed, 85% to 95% were seen once. The sample consisted of naive CD4+ T cells sorted from blood. Subset of the sample: CD45RA+ positively selected. The receptors originated from a young man in good health.

V usage is TRBV6-1 and J usage is TRBJ1-5; D unresolved. The CDR3 has 13 residues. Trimming removed 4 bases at V and 7 bases at J, with 11 bases between. Germline loops: CDR1 MNHNS, CDR2 SASEGT. The CDR3 reads CASSGGQNQPQHF. The CDR3 DNA follows: TGTGCCAGCAGTGGGGGTCAGAACCAGCCCCAGCATTTT.

The chain employs TRBV7-9 and TRBJ1-4; weak D call: TRBD1 (6 bases). The germline CDR1 and CDR2 sequences are SEHNR and FQNEAQ (reference sequence). The CDR3 totals 14 residues. Trimming left V 5 bases short and J 7 bases short, with 14 bases between. CDR3: CASSPGGGGEKLFF. The CDR3 nucleotides read TGTGCCAGCAGCCCCGGGGGAGGGGGTGAAAAACTGTTTTTT.

V gene TRBV5-1 combines with J gene TRBJ2-6; no firm D call. Germline V gene sequence: CDR1 SGHRS, CDR2 YFSETQ. The CDR3 sequence is 16 residues long. The ends were cut back, 1 base at V and 0 bases at J, with 8 bases in the middle. In DNA, the CDR3 is TGCGCCAGCAGCTTGAACAGCCACTCTGGGGCCAACGTCCTGACTTTC. It encodes CASSLNSHSGANVLTF.

The V and J genes are TRBV7-2 and TRBJ2-6, with D possibly being TRBD1 (6 bases). This CDR3 region has 15 residues. V was shortened by 8 bases and J by 0 bases, with 11 bases between the two germline ends. The germline V gene has CDR1 SGHTA and CDR2 FQGNSA. CDR3 sequence reads: CASAKGGSGANVLTF. Here the CDR3 DNA reads TGTGCCAGCGCCAAAGGGGGCTCTGGGGCCAACGTCCTGACTTTC.

The chain carries TRBV6-5 and TRBJ2-6; D remains ambiguous. This CDR3 region has 13 residues. The V gene's germline CDR1 is MNHEY and CDR2 SVGAGI. Trimming shortened V by 9 bases and J by 2 bases, and 8 bases separated the two germline ends. The CDR3 bases are TGTGCCAGTCGCCAAACTGGGGCCAACGTCCTGACTTTC. Translated: CASRQTGANVLTF.

The chain joins TRBV29-1 to TRBJ2-7, with D possibly matching TRBD1 (5 bases). This CDR3 spans 17 amino acids. Germline loops: CDR1 SQVTM, CDR2 ANQGSEA. V gave up 2 bases and J gave up 0 bases, with 20 bases separating them. DNA for the CDR3: TGCAGCGTTGAAAGGGGCCCCCGCATAGGGGACTCCTACGAGCAGTACTTC. Protein sequence: CSVERGPRIGDSYEQYF.

This rearrangement joins TRBV19 to TRBJ1-2, with 7 bases aligning to TRBD1. Germline V gene sequence: CDR1 LNHDA, CDR2 SQIVND (reference sequence). V lost 5 bases to trimming and J lost 11 bases; unmatched junction nucleotides: 11. This CDR3 spans 13 amino acids. The CDR3 sequence: CASSARDRVYYTF. DNA of the CDR3: TGTGCCAGTAGTGCCCGGGACAGAGTATATTACACCTTC.